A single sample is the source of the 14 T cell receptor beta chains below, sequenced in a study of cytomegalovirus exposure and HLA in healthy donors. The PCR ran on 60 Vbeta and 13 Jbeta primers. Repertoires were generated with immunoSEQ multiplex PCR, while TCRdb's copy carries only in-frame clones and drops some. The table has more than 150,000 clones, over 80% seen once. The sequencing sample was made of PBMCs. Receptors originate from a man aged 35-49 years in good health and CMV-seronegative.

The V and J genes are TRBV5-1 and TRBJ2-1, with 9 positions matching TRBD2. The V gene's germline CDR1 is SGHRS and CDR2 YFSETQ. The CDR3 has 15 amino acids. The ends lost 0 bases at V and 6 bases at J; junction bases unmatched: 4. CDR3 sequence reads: CASSLELAGANEQFF. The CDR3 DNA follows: TGCGCCAGCAGCTTGGAACTAGCGGGTGCCAATGAGCAGTTCTTC.

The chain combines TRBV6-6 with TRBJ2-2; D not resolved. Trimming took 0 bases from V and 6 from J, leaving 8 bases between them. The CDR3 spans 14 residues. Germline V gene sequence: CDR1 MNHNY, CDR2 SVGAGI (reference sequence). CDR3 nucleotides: TGTGCCAGCAGTTACTCGCGGCATGCCGGGGAGCTGTTTTTT. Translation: CASSYSRHAGELFF.

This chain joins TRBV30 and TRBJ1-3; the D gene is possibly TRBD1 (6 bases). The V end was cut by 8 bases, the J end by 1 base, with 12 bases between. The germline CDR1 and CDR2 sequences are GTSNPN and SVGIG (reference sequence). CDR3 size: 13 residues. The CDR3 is CASFRGSGNTIYF. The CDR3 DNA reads TGTGCCAGCTTCAGGGGATCTGGAAACACCATATATTTT.

Here the CDR3 DNA reads TGTGCCAGCAGCTTGCGGGGACGATACAATGAGCAGTTCTTC. Protein: CASSLRGRYNEQFF. The chain has TRBV7-9 and TRBJ2-1, with a tentative D call TRBD2 (6 bases). This CDR3 spans 14 amino acids. Germline-derived CDR1 and CDR2 are SEHNR and FQNEAQ (reference sequence). Trimming stripped 3 bases from V and 4 bases from J, with 10 bases between.

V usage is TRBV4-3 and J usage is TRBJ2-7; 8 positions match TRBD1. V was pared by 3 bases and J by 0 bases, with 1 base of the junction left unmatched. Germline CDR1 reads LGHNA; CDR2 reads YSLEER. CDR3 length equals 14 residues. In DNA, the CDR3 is TGCGCCAGCAGCCAGGGACAGGCCTCCTACGAGCAGTACTTC. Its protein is CASSQGQASYEQYF.

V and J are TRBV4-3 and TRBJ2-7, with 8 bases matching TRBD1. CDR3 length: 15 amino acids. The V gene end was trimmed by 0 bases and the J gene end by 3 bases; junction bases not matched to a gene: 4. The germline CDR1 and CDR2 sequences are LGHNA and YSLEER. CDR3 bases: TGCGCCAGCAGCCAAGACAGGGGGCGTGTCTACGAGCAGTACTTC. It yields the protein CASSQDRGRVYEQYF.

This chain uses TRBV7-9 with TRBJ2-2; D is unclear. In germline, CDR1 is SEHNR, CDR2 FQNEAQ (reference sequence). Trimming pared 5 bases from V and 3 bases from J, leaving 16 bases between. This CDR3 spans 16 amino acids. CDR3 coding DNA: TGTGCCAGCAGCGGATTAGGTGGGCAACACACCGGGGAGCTGTTTTTT. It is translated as CASSGLGGQHTGELFF.

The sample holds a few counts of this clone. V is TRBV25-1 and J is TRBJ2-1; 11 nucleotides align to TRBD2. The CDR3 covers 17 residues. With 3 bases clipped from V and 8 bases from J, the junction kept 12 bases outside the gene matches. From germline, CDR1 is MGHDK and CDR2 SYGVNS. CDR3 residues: CASSERSGGARSYEQFF. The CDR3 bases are TGTGCCAGCAGTGAGCGTAGCGGGGGGGCGCGCTCCTATGAGCAGTTCTTC.

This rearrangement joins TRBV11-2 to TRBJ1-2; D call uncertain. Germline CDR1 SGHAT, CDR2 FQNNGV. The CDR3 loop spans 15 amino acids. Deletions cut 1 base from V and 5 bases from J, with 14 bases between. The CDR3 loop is CASSLGLGTPYGYTF. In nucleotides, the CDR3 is TGTGCCAGCAGCTTAGGGTTGGGCACGCCGTATGGCTACACCTTC.

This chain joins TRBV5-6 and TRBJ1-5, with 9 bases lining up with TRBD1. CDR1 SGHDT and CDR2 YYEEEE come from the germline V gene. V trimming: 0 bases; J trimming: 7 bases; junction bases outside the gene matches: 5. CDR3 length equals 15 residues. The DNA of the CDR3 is TGTGCCAGCAGCTTGGGACAGGGACAGGGACAGCCCCAGCATTTT. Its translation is CASSLGQGQGQPQHF.

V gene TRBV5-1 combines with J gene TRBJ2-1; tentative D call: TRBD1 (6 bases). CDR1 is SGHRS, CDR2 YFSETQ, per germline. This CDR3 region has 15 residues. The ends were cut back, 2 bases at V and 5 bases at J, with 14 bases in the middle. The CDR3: CASSFRGNRDNEQFF. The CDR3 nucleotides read TGCGCCAGCAGCTTTAGGGGTAACAGGGACAATGAGCAGTTCTTC.

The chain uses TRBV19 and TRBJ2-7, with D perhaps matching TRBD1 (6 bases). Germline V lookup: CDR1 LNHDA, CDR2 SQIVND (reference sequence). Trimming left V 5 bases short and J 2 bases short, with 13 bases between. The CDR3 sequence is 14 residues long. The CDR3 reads CASSRLTGAYEQYF. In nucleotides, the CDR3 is TGTGCCAGTAGTCGGTTGACAGGCGCCTACGAGCAGTACTTC. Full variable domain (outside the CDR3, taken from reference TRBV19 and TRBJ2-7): DGGITQSPKYLFRKEGQNVTLSCEQNLNHDAMYWYRQDPGQGLRLIYYSQIVNDFQKGDIAEGYSVSREKKESFPLTVTSAQKNPTAFYLCASSRLTGAYEQYFGPGTRLTVT.

In DNA, the CDR3 is TGTGCCTGGAGTGGTCGGAGCGGGGGGTACGTTACCCAGTACTTC. Translating it yields CAWSGRSGGYVTQYF. The chain recombines TRBV30 with TRBJ2-5, with 9 bases matching TRBD2. The V gene end was trimmed by 1 base and the J gene end by 8 bases; junction bases not matched to a gene: 11. Germline lookup yields CDR1 GTSNPN and CDR2 SVGIG (reference sequence). The CDR3 spans 15 residues.

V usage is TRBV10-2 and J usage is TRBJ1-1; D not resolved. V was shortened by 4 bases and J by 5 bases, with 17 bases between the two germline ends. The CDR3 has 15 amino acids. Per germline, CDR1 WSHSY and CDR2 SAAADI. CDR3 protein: CASSGINTGGTEAFF. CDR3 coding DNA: TGCGCCAGCAGTGGGATAAATACGGGAGGGACTGAAGCTTTCTTT.